This T cell receptor (beta chain) was identified in a study of blood T cell repertoires in COVID-19. Study-wide background: COVID-19 samples collected from the United States, Italy and Spain covered acute and convalescent phases. PBMCs, B-cell-depleted T cells, or T cells provided the cDNA or gDNA that made up the material.

Sequenced by immunoSEQ multiplex PCR; TCRdb stores in-frame clones only, minus some. Among hundreds of thousands of clones listed, around nine tenths were seen once. This clone was recorded only once. This CDR3 is 16 amino acids long. V shed 2 bases and J shed 3 bases, with 17 bases lying between them. The V gene's germline CDR1 is SEHNR and CDR2 FQNEAQ (reference sequence). Sequenced input: peripheral blood. The TCR comes from a man aged 18-30 years with active or convalescent COVID-19. This chain uses TRBV7-9 with TRBJ2-7; D possibly corresponds to TRBD2 (6 bases). The CDR3 bases are TGTGCCAGCAGCTTAAAAGATGGACTACGGGGCTACGAGCAGTACTTC. Protein product: CASSLKDGLRGYEQYF.